This TCR beta chain is drawn from a study of T cells after yellow fever vaccination. The study made its TCR cDNA through 5'RACE template switching. That step introduced a universal primer site along with UMIs. TCRdb used MiXCR to reprocess the 5' RACE reads, holding one entry per CDR3 protein. The sample has 450,000 to 550,000 distinct CDR3 sequences, over 15% seen once. This CDR3 is 14 amino acids long. V was pared by 4 bases and J by 7 bases, with 18 bases between. The germline CDR1 and CDR2 sequences are SGDLS and YYNGEE. The source was PBMCs, collected 15 days after the yellow fever booster vaccination. The clonotype comes from a man under 40 who received the YFV17D yellow fever vaccine. The V and J genes are TRBV9 and TRBJ2-7; D could derive from TRBD1 or TRBD2 (5 bases each). CDR3 bases: TGTGCCAGCAGCCGCTCCCCGGCAGGGAGTGAGCAGTACTTC. This encodes CASSRSPAGSEQYF. Supplemented by reference TRBV9 and TRBJ2-7, the full variable domain reads DSGVTQTPKHLITATGQRVTLRCSPRSGDLSVYWYQQSLDQGLQFLIQYYNGEERAKGNILERFSAQQFPDLHSELNLSSLELGDSALYFCASSRSPAGSEQYFGPGTRLTVT.